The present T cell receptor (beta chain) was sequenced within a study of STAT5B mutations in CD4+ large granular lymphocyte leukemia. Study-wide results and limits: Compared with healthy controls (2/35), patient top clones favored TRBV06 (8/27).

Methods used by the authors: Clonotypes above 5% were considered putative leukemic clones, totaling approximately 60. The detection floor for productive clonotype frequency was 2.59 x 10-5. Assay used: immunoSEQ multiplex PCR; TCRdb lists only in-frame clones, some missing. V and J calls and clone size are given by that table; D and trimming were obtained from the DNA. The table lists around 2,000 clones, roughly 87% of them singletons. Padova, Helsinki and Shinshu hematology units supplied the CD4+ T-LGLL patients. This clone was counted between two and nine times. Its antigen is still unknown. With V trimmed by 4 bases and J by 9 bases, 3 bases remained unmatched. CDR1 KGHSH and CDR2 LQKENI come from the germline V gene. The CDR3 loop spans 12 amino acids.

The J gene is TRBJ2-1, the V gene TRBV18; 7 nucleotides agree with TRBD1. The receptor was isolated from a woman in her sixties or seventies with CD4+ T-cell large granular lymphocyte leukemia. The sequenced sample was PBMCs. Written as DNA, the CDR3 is TGTGCCAGCTCACGACAGGGTTCTGAGCAGTTCTTC. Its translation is CASSRQGSEQFF.